The present entry profiles one T cell receptor beta chain with its context. The data were taken from a study of blood T cell repertoires in COVID-19. Study background: In each case, the material was cDNA or gDNA derived from T cells, B-cell-depleted T cells, or PBMCs.

Authors' data handling: Amplifying reference gene primers gave estimates of nucleated cell counts. The assay was immunoSEQ multiplex PCR, and TCRdb's table has in-frame clones only and misses some. V and J calls and clone size are copied from that table; D and trimming were computed from the DNA. Of about 280,000 clones in the sample, 75% to 90% were seen once. This CDR3 spans 15 amino acids. The germline CDR1 and CDR2 sequences are MDHEN and SYDVKM. Trimming cost V 4 bases and J 5 bases; bases outside gene matches: 8. Sample: peripheral blood. The V gene is TRBV28, the J gene TRBJ2-7, with TRBD1 identical over 10 bases. The clonotype comes from a woman aged 40-49 years who had recovered from COVID-19. The CDR3 loop is CASSSPGTGVDEQYF. CDR3 sequence (DNA): TGTGCCAGCAGTTCACCCGGGACAGGGGTTGACGAGCAGTACTTC.